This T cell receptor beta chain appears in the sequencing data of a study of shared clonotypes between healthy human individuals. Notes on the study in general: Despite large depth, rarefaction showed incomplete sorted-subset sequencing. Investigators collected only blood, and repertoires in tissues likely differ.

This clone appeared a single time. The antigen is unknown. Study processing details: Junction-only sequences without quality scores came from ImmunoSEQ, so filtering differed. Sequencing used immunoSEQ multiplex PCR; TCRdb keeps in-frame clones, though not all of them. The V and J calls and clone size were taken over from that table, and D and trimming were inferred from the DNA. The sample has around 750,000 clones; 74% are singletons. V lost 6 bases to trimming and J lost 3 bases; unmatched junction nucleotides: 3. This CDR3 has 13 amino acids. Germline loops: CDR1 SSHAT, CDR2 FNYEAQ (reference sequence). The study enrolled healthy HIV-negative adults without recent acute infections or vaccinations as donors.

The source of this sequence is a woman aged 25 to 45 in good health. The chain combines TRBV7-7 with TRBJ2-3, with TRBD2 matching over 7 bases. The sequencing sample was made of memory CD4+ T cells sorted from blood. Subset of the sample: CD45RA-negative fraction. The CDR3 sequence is CASSGGETDTQYF. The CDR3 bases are TGTGCCAGCAGTGGGGGGGAAACAGATACGCAGTATTTT.